This TCR beta chain was recovered during a study of T cells after yellow fever vaccination. Study-level background: SMART-Seq v4 Ultra Low Input handled preparation of low-cell-number fractions.

A single record per CDR3 protein comes from TCRdb applying MiXCR to the 5' RACE reads. Altogether roughly 240,000 distinct CDR3 sequences are present, about 7% being singletons, with the ten largest covering roughly 1%. The CDR3 length is 12 residues. Looked up from germline, CDR1 is SQVTM and CDR2 is ANQGSEA. V lost 6 bases, J lost 3 bases, and 4 bases stayed unmatched. Source: CD4+ T cells sorted from PBMCs, taken on the day of the yellow fever booster vaccination. This TCR was recovered from a young man who received the YFV17D yellow fever vaccine. This chain joins TRBV29-1 and TRBJ2-5, with TRBD1 identical over 7 bases. In DNA form, the CDR3 reads TGCAGCGTGGACACAGGGGAAGAGACCCAGTACTTC. Protein sequence: CSVDTGEETQYF.